These 12 T cell receptor beta chains were all obtained from the same sample, sequenced in a study of CD8 T cells in Susac syndrome. An amount of RNA that ranged from 0.5 to 1 ug was reverse transcribed with random hexamers. MiXCR, run by TCRdb on the immunoSEQ multiplex PCR reads, gives a single entry per CDR3 protein. The data contain 400,000 to 550,000 distinct CDR3 sequences, around 83% of them singletons. Sequenced sample: CD8+ T cells from PBMCs. These receptors originate from a human donor with multiple sclerosis.

The rearrangement joins TRBV4-1 to TRBJ2-7; 9 bases match TRBD1. CDR1 is MGHRA and CDR2 is YSYEKL in the germline V gene. The CDR3 has 15 residues. Trimming took 2 bases from V and 5 from J; bases not matched to a gene: 7. DNA for the CDR3: TGCGCCAGCAGCCAACCGGGACAGGGAAGGAACGAGCAGTACTTC. Protein product: CASSQPGQGRNEQYF.

The chain couples TRBV6-6 to TRBJ2-7; no reliable D call. Germline V gene lookup returns CDR1 MNHNY and CDR2 SVGAGI (reference sequence). V was trimmed by 6 bases and J by 5 bases, leaving 20 bases between them. The CDR3 spans 15 residues. CDR3 protein: CASSHSPLTRDEQYF. CDR3 nucleotide sequence: TGTGCCAGCAGCCACTCACCGCTAACTCGGGACGAGCAGTACTTC.

The genes are TRBV29-1 and TRBJ2-7; D unclear. This CDR3 has 13 residues. Germline CDR1 reads SQVTM; CDR2 reads ANQGSEA. Trimming cost V 5 bases and J 1 base, with 12 bases left between them. CDR3 sequence: CSVYDGESYEQYF. The CDR3 coding sequence is TGCAGCGTTTACGACGGAGAGTCCTACGAGCAGTACTTC.

The chain combines TRBV5-1 with TRBJ1-1; no definite D call. This CDR3 has 18 amino acids. Looked up from germline, CDR1 is SGHRS and CDR2 is YFSETQ. Trimming stripped 0 bases from V and 0 bases from J, with 18 bases between. This chain's CDR3 is CASSLVPGEPAMNTEAFF. The CDR3 DNA sequence: TGCGCCAGCAGCTTGGTGCCCGGAGAACCAGCGATGAACACTGAAGCTTTCTTT.

As for this clonotype: Its ends do not fully match the called genes, so a read error is possible. The chain recombines TRBV27 with TRBJ2-7, with unresolved D. Germline V gene lookup returns CDR1 MNHEY and CDR2 SMNVEV (reference sequence). The CDR3 is 13 amino acids. The CDR3 bases are TGTGCCAGCAGTTACTCGAACTCCAACGAGCAGTACTTC. This codes for CASSYSNSNEQYF.

This clonotype has at least ten counts. The chain couples TRBV5-6 to TRBJ2-1; D is unresolved. Trimming took off 0 bases at V and 5 bases at J, with 3 bases between the two ends. This CDR3 contains 12 residues. Germline V gene lookup returns CDR1 SGHDT and CDR2 YYEEEE. The CDR3 sequence: CASSLGNNEQFF. CDR3 nucleotide sequence: TGTGCCAGCAGCTTGGGAAACAATGAGCAGTTCTTC.

V usage is TRBV28 and J usage is TRBJ1-2; perhaps TRBD1 as D (6 bases). V dropped 3 bases and J dropped 5 bases, with 16 bases sitting between them. Germline V CDR1 and CDR2: MDHEN, SYDVKM. This CDR3 spans 15 amino acids. The CDR3 is CASSLEGHMPYGYTF. For the CDR3, the DNA is TGTGCCAGCAGTTTGGAGGGACATATGCCTTATGGCTACACCTTC.

This chain connects TRBV7-9 to TRBJ1-5; TRBD1 is a possible D gene (5 bases). Looked up from germline, CDR1 is SEHNR and CDR2 is FQNEAQ (reference sequence). V lost 2 bases, J lost 3 bases, and 14 bases lay in between. The CDR3 loop spans 16 amino acids. The CDR3 nucleotides read TGTGCCAGCAGCTTATCTCGTCAGGGCTACAATCAGCCCCAGCATTTT. Amino acids: CASSLSRQGYNQPQHF.

This sequence joins TRBV2 and TRBJ2-2; D unclear. Per germline, CDR1 SNHLY and CDR2 FYNNEI. The V and J ends lost 8 bases and 7 bases respectively, with 17 bases between them. The CDR3 runs to 14 residues. In DNA, the CDR3 is TGTGCCAGCGCCGGCGTCGGTTACGGCGGGGAGCTGTTTTTT. Protein: CASAGVGYGGELFF. Variable domain in full (rest from reference TRBV2 and TRBJ2-2): EPEVTQTPSHQVTQMGQEVILRCVPISNHLYFYWYRQILGQKVEFLVSFYNNEISEKSEIFDDQFSVERPDGSNFTLKIRSTKLEDSAMYFCASAGVGYGGELFFGEGSRLTVL.

The V and J genes are TRBV15 and TRBJ1-2; 8 nucleotides match TRBD1. Trimming at V came to 2 bases and at J to 8 bases, leaving 7 bases not matched to a gene. The CDR3 has 14 amino acids. Looked up from germline, CDR1 is LNHNV and CDR2 is YYDKDF (reference sequence). The CDR3 protein is CATSRPPDREGYTF. DNA of the CDR3: TGTGCCACCAGCAGACCCCCGGACAGGGAGGGCTACACCTTC.

V is TRBV14 and J is TRBJ2-7; D is unclear. V gave up 8 bases and J gave up 2 bases, with 13 bases separating them. The CDR3 has 13 residues. Germline CDR1 SGHDN, CDR2 FVKESK. The CDR3 nucleotides are TGTGCCAGCCGGTCCAGGAGCGCCTACGAGCAGTACTTC. Translating gives CASRSRSAYEQYF.

The rearrangement joins TRBV29-1 to TRBJ1-1, with D maybe TRBD1 (5 bases). V lost 5 bases, J lost 2 bases, and 9 bases lay in between. This CDR3 comprises 12 residues. CDR1 is SQVTM and CDR2 is ANQGSEA in the germline V gene. CDR3 residues: CSVTGPNTEAFF. CDR3 bases: TGCAGCGTTACGGGACCTAACACTGAAGCTTTCTTT.